A selection of T cell receptor beta chains follows, all from one sample in a study of CD8 T cells in ankylosing spondylitis. One entry per CDR3 protein, called by TCRdb with MiXCR from the 5' RACE reads. This table holds around 5,700 distinct CDR3 sequences, approximately 2.3% found once. Sequencing was performed on blood, either unsorted or a sorted T cell fraction (not recorded which). The receptors here all came from a male donor with ankylosing spondylitis or in good health (not recorded which). Both conserved end residues are part of each CDR3. Each record gives: clone size, D gene, V gene, J gene, CDR3 protein, CDR3 DNA. The D gene is left open where the match is weak. Clone size, where shown, is once, few, many, or a class for clones that have expanded.

>many|TRBD1|TRBV9|TRBJ2-6
CASSTHRGQGANVLTF
TGTGCCAGCAGCACCCACAGGGGGCAAGGGGCCAACGTCCTGACTTTC
>many|TRBD1|TRBV9|TRBJ2-5
CASSGTDRGQETQYF
TGTGCCAGCAGCGGGACCGACAGGGGACAAGAGACCCAGTACTTC
>medium-sized|.|TRBV9|TRBJ2-1
CASSVATPLYNEQFF
TGTGCCAGCAGCGTAGCGACTCCTCTCTACAATGAGCAGTTCTTC
>many|.|TRBV9|TRBJ2-2
CASSVGDLPGELFF
TGTGCCAGCAGCGTTGGGGACCTCCCCGGGGAGCTGTTTTTT
>many|.|TRBV9|TRBJ2-2
CASSFELDSSGELFF
TGTGCCAGCAGCTTCGAATTGGACTCGTCCGGGGAGCTGTTTTTT
>many|.|TRBV9|TRBJ2-1
CASSEQGGGSYNEQFF
TGTGCCAGCAGCGAACAGGGAGGAGGCTCCTACAATGAGCAGTTCTTC
>many|.|TRBV9|TRBJ2-3
CASSVGGGADTQYF
TGTGCCAGCAGCGTAGGGGGGGGCGCAGATACGCAGTATTTT
>many|.|TRBV9|TRBJ2-7
CASSVDTGFYEQYF
TGTGCCAGCAGCGTAGATACTGGATTCTACGAGCAGTACTTC
>many|.|TRBV9|TRBJ2-2
CASSVANGVTGELFF
TGTGCCAGCAGCGTAGCTAACGGGGTCACCGGGGAGCTGTTTTTT
>medium-sized|.|TRBV9|TRBJ2-7
CASSTPGLTEQYF
TGTGCCAGCAGCACCCCCGGACTTACCGAGCAGTACTTC
>many|.|TRBV9|TRBJ2-2
CASSVSRQGGTGELFF
TGTGCCAGCAGCGTATCTCGGCAGGGAGGCACCGGGGAGCTGTTTTTT
>.|.|TRBV9|TRBJ2-7
CASSVAGTSTYEQYF
TGTGCCAGCAGCGTAGCCGGGACGTCGACCTACGAGCAGTACTTC
>many|.|TRBV9|TRBJ2-7
CASSVGWGLSYEQYF
TGTGCCAGCAGCGTAGGATGGGGGCTTTCCTACGAGCAGTACTTC
>many|.|TRBV9|TRBJ2-7
CASSVGSDYEQYF
TGTGCCAGCAGCGTAGGTTCGGACTACGAGCAGTACTTC
>many|TRBD2|TRBV9|TRBJ2-1
CASSEEREGPHEQFF
TGTGCCAGCAGTGAGGAGCGGGAGGGCCCTCATGAGCAGTTCTTC
>many|.|TRBV9|TRBJ2-7
CASSVSGTPLAEQYF
TGTGCCAGCAGCGTATCTGGGACTCCTCTTGCCGAGCAGTACTTC
>many|.|TRBV9|TRBJ2-2
CASSASVGAGLFF
TGTGCCAGCAGCGCCTCCGTGGGGGCCGGGCTGTTTTTT
>many|TRBD2|TRBV9|TRBJ2-1
CASSIQRENSYNEQFF
TGTGCCAGCAGCATCCAGCGGGAGAACTCCTACAATGAGCAGTTCTTC
>many|TRBD2|TRBV9|TRBJ2-6
CASSVPDSWLAGGSPDVLTF
TGTGCCAGCAGCGTCCCCGATTCCTGGCTAGCGGGAGGGAGTCCGGACGTCCTGACTTTC
>many|TRBD2|TRBV9|TRBJ2-2
CASSDHSGRAFAGELFF
TGTGCCAGCAGCGATCATAGCGGGAGGGCCTTTGCCGGGGAGCTGTTTTTT
>many|.|TRBV9|TRBJ2-7
CASSVEGISGPHPEQYF
TGTGCCAGCAGCGTAGAAGGAATTAGCGGTCCCCATCCGGAGCAGTACTTC
>many|TRBD1|TRBV9|TRBJ1-1
CASSVHTGGNTEAFF
TGTGCCAGCAGCGTACATACAGGGGGGAACACTGAAGCTTTCTTT
>many|.|TRBV9|TRBJ2-1
CASSEYSDNEQFF
TGTGCCAGCAGCGAATACTCGGACAATGAGCAGTTCTTC
>medium-sized|.|TRBV9|TRBJ2-7
CASSVGGADYEQYF
TGTGCCAGCAGCGTAGGAGGGGCAGACTACGAGCAGTACTTC
>many|.|TRBV9|TRBJ2-1
CASSSKRGLPSYNEQFF
TGTGCCAGCAGCTCCAAAAGAGGGCTCCCGTCCTACAATGAGCAGTTCTTC
>many|TRBD2|TRBV9|TRBJ2-1
CASSPPGASGSNEQFF
TGTGCCAGCAGCCCTCCGGGGGCTAGCGGGAGTAATGAGCAGTTCTTC
>many|TRBD2|TRBV9|TRBJ2-5
CASSPQREGLETQYF
TGTGCCAGCAGCCCTCAGCGGGAGGGCCTAGAGACCCAGTACTTC
>many|TRBD1|TRBV20-1|TRBJ1-5
CSARVGQGASQPQHF
TGCAGTGCTAGAGTAGGACAGGGGGCGAGTCAGCCCCAGCATTTT
>medium-sized|TRBD2|TRBV9|TRBJ2-1
CASSVKLAGAYNEQFF
TGTGCCAGCAGCGTAAAACTAGCGGGAGCATACAATGAGCAGTTCTTC
>many|.|TRBV9|TRBJ2-7
CASSAEPSYEQYF
TGTGCCAGCAGCGCCGAGCCGTCCTACGAGCAGTACTTC
>medium-sized|TRBD2|TRBV9|TRBJ2-7
CASSFSGSSYEQYF
TGTGCCAGCAGCTTTAGCGGGAGCTCCTACGAGCAGTACTTC
>many|TRBD2|TRBV9|TRBJ2-7
CASSVGSGISGNEQYF
TGTGCCAGCAGCGTTGGTAGCGGGATATCTGGAAACGAGCAGTACTTC
>medium-sized|.|TRBV9|TRBJ2-7
CASSVAGENEQYF
TGTGCCAGCAGCGTAGCTGGGGAAAACGAGCAGTACTTC
>many|TRBD2|TRBV9|TRBJ2-7
CASSGGLADTYEQYF
TGTGCCAGCAGCGGCGGACTAGCGGACACCTACGAGCAGTACTTC
>medium-sized|.|TRBV9|TRBJ1-5
CASSVGAGNQPQHF
TGTGCCAGCAGCGTAGGCGCCGGCAATCAGCCCCAGCATTTT
>many|TRBD2|TRBV9|TRBJ2-7
CASSPAGTSGTLSSYEQYF
TGTGCCAGCAGCCCAGCAGGGACTAGCGGGACCCTGAGCTCCTACGAGCAGTACTTC
>many|TRBD1|TRBV9|TRBJ2-1
CASSVGGQASSYNEQFF
TGTGCCAGCAGCGTAGGGGGACAGGCCAGCTCCTACAATGAGCAGTTCTTC
>many|.|TRBV9|TRBJ2-5
CASSPAFGGGETQYF
TGTGCCAGCAGCCCTGCTTTTGGGGGAGGAGAGACCCAGTACTTC
>many|.|TRBV9|TRBJ2-7
CASSWADSSYEQYF
TGTGCCAGCAGTTGGGCGGACAGCTCCTACGAGCAGTACTTC
>many|.|TRBV9|TRBJ2-1
CASSANYNEQFF
TGTGCCAGCAGCGCCAACTACAATGAGCAGTTCTTC
>many|TRBD2|TRBV9|TRBJ2-7
CASSGGPGLAGSEQYF
TGTGCCAGCAGCGGGGGACCGGGACTAGCGGGATCCGAGCAGTACTTC
>medium-sized|.|TRBV9|TRBJ1-2
CASSTPGHYGYTF
TGTGCCAGCTCCACTCCTGGACACTATGGCTACACCTTC
>many|TRBD2|TRBV9|TRBJ2-7
CASSVEGASGGTYEQYF
TGTGCCAGCAGCGTAGAAGGGGCTAGCGGGGGCACCTACGAGCAGTACTTC
>.|TRBD1|TRBV9|TRBJ2-2
CASSTGGRELFF
TGTGCCAGCAGCACAGGGGGCAGGGAGCTGTTTTTT
>many|TRBD2|TRBV9|TRBJ2-3
CASSVWASGTTDTQYF
TGTGCCAGCAGCGTTTGGGCTAGCGGGACCACAGATACGCAGTATTTT
>many|TRBD2|TRBV9|TRBJ2-1
CASSVKPGLAGVNEQFF
TGTGCCAGCAGCGTAAAACCGGGACTAGCGGGAGTAAATGAGCAGTTCTTC
>.|.|TRBV9|TRBJ1-1
CTSSVSGGTEAFF
TGTACCAGCAGCGTATCGGGGGGAACTGAAGCTTTCTTT
>many|.|TRBV9|TRBJ2-6
CASSVDFVGGANVLTF
TGTGCCAGCAGCGTAGATTTCGTGGGGGGGGCCAACGTCCTGACTTTC
>medium-sized|.|TRBV9|TRBJ2-1
CASSVDYNEQFF
TGTGCCAGCAGCGTGGACTACAATGAGCAGTTCTTC
>many|.|TRBV7-2|TRBJ1-1
CASSIGSAFF
TGTGCCAGCAGCATCGGGTCCGCTTTCTTT
>many|.|TRBV9|TRBJ1-2
CASSSSTGLGYGYTF
TGTGCCAGCAGCTCCTCAACAGGGCTAGGTTATGGCTACACCTTC